Below, 15 T cell receptor beta chains from the same sample are listed, as sequenced in a study of shared clonotypes between healthy human individuals. Sequencing used immunoSEQ multiplex PCR; TCRdb keeps in-frame clones, though not all of them. The data contain more than 450,000 clones, around 79% of them singletons. The source material was PBMCs. These receptors were taken from a woman in her thirties or forties in good health. Some clones in this sample may be carry-over from other donors' samples.

The J gene is TRBJ2-5, the V gene TRBV7-9; no clear D. V was clipped by 5 bases and J by 5 bases, with 12 bases between them. The germline V gene has CDR1 SEHNR and CDR2 FQNEAQ (reference sequence). The CDR3 loop spans 13 amino acids. CDR3: CASSTRWSETQYF. In DNA, the CDR3 is TGTGCCAGCAGCACCCGCTGGTCTGAGACCCAGTACTTC.

This clone was seen a single time. The rearrangement links TRBV5-4 to TRBJ1-2; D might be TRBD1 (5 bases). CDR1 is SGHNT, CDR2 YYREEE, per germline (reference sequence). V lost 1 base, J lost 8 bases, and 18 bases lay in between. CDR3 length: 15 amino acids. CDR3 sequence: CASSLLGDPKLGYTF. For the CDR3, the DNA is TGTGCCAGCAGCTTGTTAGGGGACCCCAAGTTAGGCTACACCTTC.

V usage is TRBV30 and J usage is TRBJ2-7, with D possibly TRBD2 on 6 matching bases. V lost 0 bases, J lost 2 bases, and 11 bases lay in between. Germline values: CDR1 GTSNPN, CDR2 SVGIG (reference sequence). The CDR3 is 14 amino acids. The CDR3 nucleotides read TGTGCCTGGAGTGTTAGGGGACTGCCCTACGAGCAGTACTTC. Its translation: CAWSVRGLPYEQYF.

V gene TRBV18 combines with J gene TRBJ2-7; D is undetermined. V gave up 0 bases and J gave up 2 bases, with 8 bases separating them. CDR1 is KGHSH and CDR2 is LQKENI in the germline V gene. The CDR3 contains 14 residues. The chain's CDR3 is CASSPPVQTYEQYF. DNA of the CDR3: TGTGCCAGCTCACCACCCGTACAGACCTACGAGCAGTACTTC.

V gene TRBV7-8 combines with J gene TRBJ1-5; unclear D gene. Germline V lookup: CDR1 SGHVS, CDR2 FQNEAQ. CDR3 length: 14 amino acids. V lost 2 bases, J lost 4 bases, and 9 bases lay in between. CDR3 sequence reads: CASSLSGENQPQHF. Written as DNA, the CDR3 is TGTGCCAGCAGCTTATCGGGTGAGAATCAGCCCCAGCATTTT.

The chain joins TRBV7-2 to TRBJ2-5; D gene uncertain. CDR3 size: 14 residues. V was shortened by 2 bases and J by 5 bases, with 12 bases between the two germline ends. Per the germline V gene, CDR1 is SGHTA and CDR2 is FQGNSA. The CDR3 spells CASSLLGMVETQYF. The CDR3 DNA follows: TGTGCCAGCAGCTTACTGGGGATGGTGGAGACCCAGTACTTC. Using reference TRBV7-2 and TRBJ2-5 for the parts outside the CDR3, the full variable domain is GAGVSQSPSNKVTEKGKDVELRCDPISGHTALYWYRQSLGQGLEFLIYFQGNSAPDKSGLPSDRFSAERTGGSVSTLTIQRTQQEDSAVYLCASSLLGMVETQYFGPGTRLLVL.

V gene TRBV4-3 combines with J gene TRBJ2-4; tentatively, D is TRBD2 (6 bases). The CDR3 covers 18 residues. CDR1 and CDR2 from the germline V gene are LGHNA and YSLEER. Trimming shortened V by 1 base and J by 0 bases, and 16 bases separated the two germline ends. As DNA, the CDR3 is TGCGCCAGCAGCCAAGCCGGGGTCGGGGGTCTAGCCAAAAACATTCAGTACTTC. Protein: CASSQAGVGGLAKNIQYF.

The chain uses TRBV25-1 and TRBJ1-2, with D possibly matching TRBD1 (5 bases). Trimming shortened V by 3 bases and J by 2 bases, and 7 bases separated the two germline ends. This CDR3 has 13 residues. Germline V gene sequence: CDR1 MGHDK, CDR2 SYGVNS. The DNA of the CDR3 is TGTGCCAGCAGTGACAGGGCCAACTATGGCTACACCTTC. Its protein product is CASSDRANYGYTF.

The chain links TRBV5-1 to TRBJ1-1, with 9 positions matching TRBD1. This CDR3 comprises 15 residues. The trim removed 4 bases at V and 2 bases at J, leaving 6 bases unmatched. Germline CDR1 reads SGHRS; CDR2 reads YFSETQ. CDR3 protein: CASSGGTGSNTEAFF. The CDR3 coding sequence is TGCGCCAGCAGCGGCGGGACAGGGTCTAACACTGAAGCTTTCTTT. The variable domain in full, completed from reference TRBV5-1 and TRBJ1-1, reads KAGVTQTPRYLIKTRGQQVTLSCSPISGHRSVSWYQQTPGQGLQFLFEYFSETQRNKGNFPGRFSGRQFSNSRSEMNVSTLELGDSALYLCASSGGTGSNTEAFFGQGTRLTVV.

By sample share, this clone is medium-sized (0.01 to 0.1%). The chain carries TRBV7-9 and TRBJ1-2; 7 positions agree with TRBD1. The CDR3 consists of 12 residues. Losses at the gene ends were 5 bases for V and 14 bases for J; bases not matched to a gene: 11. Germline CDR1 is SEHNR and CDR2 is FQNEAQ (reference sequence). CDR3 region: CASSTSWDRKTF. For the CDR3, the DNA is TGTGCCAGCAGCACTAGCTGGGACAGAAAGACCTTC.

The chain links TRBV4-2 to TRBJ2-1; D unresolved. The V end was cut by 3 bases, the J end by 5 bases, with 14 bases between. This CDR3 has 15 residues. Per the germline V gene, CDR1 is LGHNA and CDR2 is YNFKEQ. CDR3 in DNA: TGTGCCAGCAGCCAGTCTAGGGCCCTAAACAATGAGCAGTTCTTC. This translates into CASSQSRALNNEQFF.

This chain uses TRBV15 with TRBJ2-5; D gene ambiguous. Germline CDR1 and CDR2: LNHNV and YYDKDF (reference sequence). The CDR3 is made up of 15 amino acids. The V gene lost 0 bases and the J gene lost 2 bases, with 10 bases spanning the gap. CDR3 loop: CATSRDNGQQETQYF. In DNA form, the CDR3 reads TGTGCCACCAGCAGAGATAATGGCCAGCAAGAGACCCAGTACTTC. The whole variable domain, remainder taken from reference TRBV15 and TRBJ2-5, is DAMVIQNPRYQVTQFGKPVTLSCSQTLNHNVMYWYQQKSSQAPKLLFHYYDKDFNNEADTPDNFQSRRPNTSFCFLDIRSPGLGDTAMYLCATSRDNGQQETQYFGPGTRLLVL.

CDR3: CASSPRQPSTGELFF. The CDR3 DNA reads TGTGCCAGCAGCCCGAGACAGCCGAGCACCGGGGAGCTGTTTTTT. The chain is built from TRBV14 and TRBJ2-2, with D tentatively TRBD1 (5 bases). V lost 4 bases to trimming and J lost 4 bases, with 13 bases between them. Germline V gene data show CDR1 as SGHDN and CDR2 as FVKESK. The CDR3 loop spans 15 amino acids.

V is TRBV4-3 and J is TRBJ2-7; D remains unclear. The germline gives CDR1 LGHNA, CDR2 YSLEER. This CDR3 spans 16 amino acids. V lost 0 bases and J 4 bases, leaving 16 bases between the germline ends. CDR3 nucleotide sequence: TGCGCCAGCAGCCAAGATACGGCCCCAGACCGTTACGAGCAGTACTTC. Its protein product is CASSQDTAPDRYEQYF.

CDR3 sequence reads: CASSVERGEGGAREQYF. In nucleotides, the CDR3 is TGTGCCAGCAGTGTGGAAAGAGGTGAAGGGGGCGCGAGAGAGCAGTACTTC. The genes are TRBV2 and TRBJ2-7; TRBD1 matches 7 bases. Germline CDR1 is SNHLY and CDR2 is FYNNEI. V shed 4 bases, J shed 7 bases, and the junction held 19 bases outside the gene matches. The CDR3 spans 17 residues.